The subject of this entry is one T cell receptor beta chain. These data belong to a study of CD8+ T cells in alopecia areata. cDNA serving as the sequencing template came from extracted, reverse transcribed RNA. Only in-frame clones appear in the TCRdb table, and some are missing; sequencing was by immunoSEQ multiplex PCR. This sample has 35,000 to 50,000 clones, with about three fifths found just once. V dropped 6 bases and J dropped 1; count of bases not matched to a gene: 4. This CDR3 has 13 residues. Germline V gene sequence: CDR1 SQVTM, CDR2 ANQGSEA. Regarding treatment: oral pan-JAK inhibitor, 5-10 mg twice daily.

The V and J genes are TRBV29-1 and TRBJ1-1; 8 bases map to TRBD1. The receptor's source is a human donor with alopecia areata. The sequencing used CD8+ T cells sorted from blood, collected at week 4, from a patient treated with tofacitinib. The CDR3 DNA reads TGCAGCGTAACAGGGGGACCGAACACTGAAGCTTTCTTT. Amino acids: CSVTGGPNTEAFF.